The T cell receptor (beta chain) described here comes from a study of T cell responses to AZD1222 COVID-19 vaccine listed by TCRdb under 2021. Turning to the overall study: AZD1222 recipients whose second dose came at about 4 weeks and those whose second dose came at about 12 weeks were combined into one group, since spike-specific TCR depth and breadth did not differ between the two schedules. Trial participants were enrolled by age into 18-55, 56-69 and 70-plus year subgroups, with about 150, 27 and 61 TCR-sequenced participants respectively. A total of roughly 240 trial participants underwent TCR sequencing, of whom roughly 210 received two doses of AZD1222 and 26 received two doses of the MenACWY control vaccine. Study-wide findings and limitations: Because no samples from the day 14 peak response were available, repertoires could be characterized only after the peak T cell response. Participants were mostly white British and included more females than males, and it was suggested by the authors that clonal diversity may have been underestimated. A significant rise in spike-specific TCR breadth and depth was observed after two AZD1222 doses relative to day 0 and relative to MenACWY recipients. Vaccine-associated CD4 TCRs spanned the whole spike protein, with dominant responses in regions 160-218 and 743-854. Conclusions about previously exposed vaccinees are limited because only a handful of AZD1222 recipients were SARS-CoV-2 seropositive at baseline. Nearly half of unique spike-specific TCRs reportedly recognized epitopes outside regions mutated in the B.1.351 and B.1.1.7 variants. In the small 56-69-year group, the increase in depth fell short of significance, most likely because of low power.

Of note for this clone: Its binding antigen is unknown. No base quality values were provided; no much bigger clone lies one nucleotide off.

The CDR3 regions of human TCRbeta chains were analyzed by immunosequencing. In the original analysis: Repertoire TCRs were checked for matches against a reference library of SARS-CoV-2-specific TCRs that had been generated using the MIRA antigen-specificity platform. Breadth was defined as the fraction of unique TCRs that were SARS-CoV-2-associated, and depth was defined as the fraction of total T cells that were SARS-CoV-2-associated. Using the MIRA data, each spike-specific TCR was mapped to the spike region that the TCR reacts to and placed in a CD4 or CD8 class. Log10-transformed breadth and depth values were compared by one-way ANOVA with Sidak's multiple comparisons tests. TCRdb obtained this table from immuneACCESS and retained in-frame rearrangements with V and J assigned. These tables miss some clones; where compared with another copy, unresolved V genes account for less than half of the shortfall, and the remainder is unexplained. The V and J calls and clone size are taken from that table; D and trimming were inferred from the DNA. Here the sample has 93,000 or so clones; 90% to 95% occur a single time. The top ten clones comprise 45% of the sample.

CDR1 and CDR2 are drawn from the germline V gene (reference sequence): MNHEY, SMNVEV. From the cysteine up to the phenylalanine, the CDR3 has a length of 17 residues. The retained sequence is limited to the CDR3, 51 bases, with the frame set at the first base. The trim is 4 bases for V and 1 base for J, with a gap of 17 bases between the germline ends. The time point label here, explained by the study, means: baseline before first vaccination. Vaccinee samples were obtained from the UK trials COV001 and COV002, which included a single-blind randomized controlled phase 2/3 trial of AZD1222 (ChAdOx1 nCoV-19) in healthy adults. Trial participant PBMC samples were collected at day 0 and day 28 after the second dose for TCRbeta chain sequencing.

This clonotype was sampled from an adult in good health. Sequencing was performed on peripheral blood, taken on day 0 of AZD1222 vaccination. The chain is made from TRBV27 and TRBJ2-1; a tentative D match to TRBD2 spans 5 bases. The CDR3 region: CASSSLRGPSSYNEQFF. The DNA reads TGTGCCAGCAGTTCCCTTCGAGGGCCCTCTTCCTACAATGAGCAGTTCTTC.